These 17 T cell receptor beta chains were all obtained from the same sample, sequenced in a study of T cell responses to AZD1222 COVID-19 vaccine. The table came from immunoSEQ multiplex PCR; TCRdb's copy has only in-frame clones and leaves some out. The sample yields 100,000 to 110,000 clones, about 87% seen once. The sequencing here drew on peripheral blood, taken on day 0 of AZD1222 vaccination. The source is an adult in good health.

Here the CDR3 reads CASSLGGGVGTEAFF. The CDR3 coding sequence is TGTGCCAGCAGCTTAGGGGGGGGCGTTGGCACTGAAGCTTTCTTT. The V call is TRBV7-2, the J call TRBJ1-1; possible D gene TRBD1, 6 bases. This CDR3 is 15 amino acids long. The germline V gene encodes CDR1 SGHTA and CDR2 FQGNSA. The V gene lost 1 base and the J gene lost 4 bases, with 13 bases spanning the gap.

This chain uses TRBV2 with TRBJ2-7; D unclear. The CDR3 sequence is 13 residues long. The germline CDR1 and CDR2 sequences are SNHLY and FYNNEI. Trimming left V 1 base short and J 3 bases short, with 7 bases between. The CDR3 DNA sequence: TGTGCCAGCAGTGAAGGTTCCTACTACGAGCAGTACTTC. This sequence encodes CASSEGSYYEQYF.

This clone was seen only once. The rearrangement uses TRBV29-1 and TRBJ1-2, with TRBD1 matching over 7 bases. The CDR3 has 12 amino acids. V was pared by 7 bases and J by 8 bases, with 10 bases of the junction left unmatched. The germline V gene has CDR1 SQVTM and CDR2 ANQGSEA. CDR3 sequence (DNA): TGCAGCGCCCCGACAGGGAGGTCGGGCTACACCTTC. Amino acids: CSAPTGRSGYTF.

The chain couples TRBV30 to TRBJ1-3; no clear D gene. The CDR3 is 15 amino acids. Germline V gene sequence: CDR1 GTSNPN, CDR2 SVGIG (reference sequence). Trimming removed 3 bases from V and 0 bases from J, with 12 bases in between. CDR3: CAWSEIASSGNTIYF. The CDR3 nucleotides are TGTGCCTGGAGCGAGATTGCTAGCTCTGGAAACACCATATATTTT.

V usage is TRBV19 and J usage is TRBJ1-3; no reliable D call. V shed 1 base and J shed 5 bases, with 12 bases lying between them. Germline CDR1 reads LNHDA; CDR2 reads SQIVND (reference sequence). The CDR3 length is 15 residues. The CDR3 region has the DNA TGTGCCAGTAGTATAGCCCCCTCTTCCAGAAACACCATATATTTT. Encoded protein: CASSIAPSSRNTIYF.

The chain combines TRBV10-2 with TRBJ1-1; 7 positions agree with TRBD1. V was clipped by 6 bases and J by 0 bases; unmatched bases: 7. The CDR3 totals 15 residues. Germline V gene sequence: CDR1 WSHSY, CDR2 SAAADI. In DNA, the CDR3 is TGCGCCAGCAGAAAGGACAGGTCCGTGAACACTGAAGCTTTCTTT. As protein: CASRKDRSVNTEAFF.

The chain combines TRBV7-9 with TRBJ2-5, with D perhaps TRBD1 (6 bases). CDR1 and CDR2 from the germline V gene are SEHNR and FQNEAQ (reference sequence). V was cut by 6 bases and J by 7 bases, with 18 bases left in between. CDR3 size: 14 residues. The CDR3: CASRYSTGDGTQYF. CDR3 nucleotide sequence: TGTGCCAGCAGATACTCGACAGGTGATGGGACCCAGTACTTC.

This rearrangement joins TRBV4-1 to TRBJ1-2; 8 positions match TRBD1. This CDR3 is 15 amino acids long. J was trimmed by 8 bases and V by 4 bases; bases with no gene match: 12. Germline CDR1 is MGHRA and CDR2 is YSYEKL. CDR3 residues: CASSPIQGAFEGYTF. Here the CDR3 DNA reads TGCGCCAGCAGCCCGATCCAGGGGGCTTTTGAGGGCTACACCTTC.

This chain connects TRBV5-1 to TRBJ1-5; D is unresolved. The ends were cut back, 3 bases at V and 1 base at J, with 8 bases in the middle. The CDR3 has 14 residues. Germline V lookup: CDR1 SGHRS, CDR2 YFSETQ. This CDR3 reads CASSSDGSNQPQHF. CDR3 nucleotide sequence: TGCGCCAGCAGCTCTGACGGGAGCAATCAGCCCCAGCATTTT.

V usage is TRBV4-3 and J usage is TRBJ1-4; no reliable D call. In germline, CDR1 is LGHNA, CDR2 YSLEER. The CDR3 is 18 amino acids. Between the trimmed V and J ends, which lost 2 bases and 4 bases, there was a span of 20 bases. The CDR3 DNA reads TGCGCCAGCAGCCAATGGGCCCTTGCCGGGAGCAGTAATGAAAAACTGTTTTTT. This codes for CASSQWALAGSSNEKLFF.

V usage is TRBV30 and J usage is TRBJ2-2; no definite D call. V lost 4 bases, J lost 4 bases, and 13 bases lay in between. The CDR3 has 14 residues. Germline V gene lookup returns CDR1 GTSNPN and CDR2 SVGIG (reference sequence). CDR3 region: CAWNLAGPTGELFF. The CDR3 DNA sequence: TGTGCCTGGAACCTTGCCGGCCCCACCGGGGAGCTGTTTTTT.

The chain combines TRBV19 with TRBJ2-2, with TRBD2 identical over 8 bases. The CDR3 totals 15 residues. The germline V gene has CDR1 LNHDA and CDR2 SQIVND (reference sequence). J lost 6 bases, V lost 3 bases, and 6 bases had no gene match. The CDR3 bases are TGTGCCAGTAGTATTGCGGGAGGAAGGGCCGGGGAGCTGTTTTTT. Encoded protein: CASSIAGGRAGELFF.

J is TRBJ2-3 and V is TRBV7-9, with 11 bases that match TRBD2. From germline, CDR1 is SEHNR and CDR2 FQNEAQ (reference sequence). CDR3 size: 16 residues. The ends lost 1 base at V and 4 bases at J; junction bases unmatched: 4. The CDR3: CASSLDVAGGADTQYF. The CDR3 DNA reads TGTGCCAGCAGCTTAGATGTAGCGGGAGGGGCAGATACGCAGTATTTT.

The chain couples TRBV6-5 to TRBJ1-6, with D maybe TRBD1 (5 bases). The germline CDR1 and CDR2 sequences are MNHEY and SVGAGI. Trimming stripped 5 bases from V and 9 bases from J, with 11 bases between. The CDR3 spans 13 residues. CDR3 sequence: CASSRDFSSPLHF. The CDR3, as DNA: TGTGCCAGCAGTCGGGACTTCAGTTCACCCCTCCACTTT.

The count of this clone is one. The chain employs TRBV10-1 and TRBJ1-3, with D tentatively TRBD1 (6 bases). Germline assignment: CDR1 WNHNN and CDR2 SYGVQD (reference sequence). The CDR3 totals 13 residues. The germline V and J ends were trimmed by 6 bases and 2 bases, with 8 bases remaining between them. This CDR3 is CASRKGAGNTIYF. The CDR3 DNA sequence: TGCGCCAGCAGGAAGGGGGCTGGAAACACCATATATTTT.

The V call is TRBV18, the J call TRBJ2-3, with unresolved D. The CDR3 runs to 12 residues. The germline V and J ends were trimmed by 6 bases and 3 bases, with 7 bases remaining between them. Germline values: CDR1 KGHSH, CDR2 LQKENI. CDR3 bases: TGTGCCAGCTCCCAGGTGACAGATACGCAGTATTTT. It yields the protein CASSQVTDTQYF. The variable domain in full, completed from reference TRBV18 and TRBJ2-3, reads NAGVMQNPRHLVRRRGQEARLRCSPMKGHSHVYWYRQLPEEGLKFMVYLQKENIIDESGMPKERFSAEFPKEGPSILRIQQVVRGDSAAYFCASSQVTDTQYFGPGTRLTVL.

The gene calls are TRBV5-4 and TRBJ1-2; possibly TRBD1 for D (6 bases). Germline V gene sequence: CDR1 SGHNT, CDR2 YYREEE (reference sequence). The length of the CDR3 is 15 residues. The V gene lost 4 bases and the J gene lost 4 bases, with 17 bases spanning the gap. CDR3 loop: CASSLQGTGTYGYTF. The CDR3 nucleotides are TGTGCCAGCAGCCTACAGGGAACGGGGACCTATGGCTACACCTTC.